Sequencing of this T cell receptor beta chain was carried out in a study of post-analysis software for immune sequencing data. In the study overall: Relapsing-remitting, secondary progressive and progressive-relapsing multiple sclerosis courses were included.

The TCR beta cDNA libraries carried unique molecular identifiers. Input of 1 to 10 million T cells yielded hundreds of thousands of cDNA molecules. TCRdb reprocessed the PCR reads with MiXCR, giving one entry per CDR3 protein. Among roughly 540,000 distinct CDR3 sequences listed, 30% to 40% were seen once. In the case of this clonotype: What it recognizes is unknown.

Study-wide results and limits: Included in a set of five TRBV segments more frequent in patients than controls were TRBV5-6, TRBV5-1 and TRBV20-1.

The CDR3 covers 14 residues. Germline V gives CDR1 DFQATT, CDR2 SNEGSKA (reference sequence). The V and J ends lost 0 bases and 4 bases respectively, with 12 bases between them. The sequencing input was blood. This TCR derives from a girl between 2 and 17 years old with multiple sclerosis. This rearrangement joins TRBV20-1 to TRBJ1-2, with D tentatively TRBD1 (5 bases). The CDR3 loop reads CSARDTAGTYGYTF. DNA for the CDR3: TGCAGTGCTAGAGATACGGCAGGGACCTATGGCTACACCTTC.